This entry lists 7 T cell receptor beta chains sequenced from one sample in a study of blood T cell repertoires in COVID-19. The repertoire was sequenced with immunoSEQ multiplex PCR; TCRdb's copy has only in-frame clones and lacks some. This table holds some 190,000 clones, around 80% found once. Sequencing was done on a sample of PBMCs or T cells enriched from blood (not recorded which). Receptors originate from a woman between 50 and 59 years old with acute COVID-19.

V and J are TRBV12-3 or TRBV12-4 and TRBJ2-2, with 7 bases that match TRBD1. There are 13 residues in the CDR3. V gave up 10 bases and J gave up 2 bases; unmatched junction bases: 4. The CDR3 sequence: CATTGVNTGELFF. CDR3 bases: TGTGCCACAACAGGGGTTAACACCGGGGAGCTGTTTTTT.

This clone was observed once. The chain has TRBV19 and TRBJ2-5, with 8 bases fitting TRBD2. Per germline, CDR1 LNHDA and CDR2 SQIVND (reference sequence). Trimming cost V 4 bases and J 4 bases; bases outside gene matches: 8. The CDR3 is 15 amino acids. CDR3 DNA: TGTGCCAGTAGTAGGTCCCGGGGGGGAGGAGAGACCCAGTACTTC. Its translation: CASSRSRGGGETQYF. The full variable domain, in which reference TRBV19 and TRBJ2-5 provide the parts outside the CDR3, is DGGITQSPKYLFRKEGQNVTLSCEQNLNHDAMYWYRQDPGQGLRLIYYSQIVNDFQKGDIAEGYSVSREKKESFPLTVTSAQKNPTAFYLCASSRSRGGGETQYFGPGTRLLVL.

The gene calls are TRBV5-1 and TRBJ2-5; a possible D gene is TRBD2 (5 bases). V gave up 5 bases and J gave up 5 bases, with 19 bases separating them. The length of the CDR3 is 15 residues. Germline CDR1 reads SGHRS; CDR2 reads YFSETQ. The CDR3 sequence is CASSLLGAAVETQYF. As DNA, the CDR3 is TGCGCCAGCAGTCTGCTGGGAGCGGCCGTGGAGACCCAGTACTTC.

This clone came up a few times. This chain links TRBV18 with TRBJ1-1, with 7 bases that match TRBD1. The V segment lost 7 bases and the J segment 2 bases; nucleotides outside the gene matches: 16. The CDR3 has 17 residues. Germline CDR1 is KGHSH and CDR2 is LQKENI. For the CDR3, the DNA is TGTGCCAGCTGTAAAGCCTTGGGACAGTCAACCAACACTGAAGCTTTCTTT. This gives the protein CASCKALGQSTNTEAFF.

The chain recombines TRBV3-1 (or the pseudogene TRBV3-2) with TRBJ2-1, with 8 bases aligning to TRBD2. Trimming took 3 bases from V and 9 from J; bases not matched to a gene: 10. The CDR3 is made up of 15 amino acids. Germline assignment: CDR1 LGHDT and CDR2 YNNKEL (reference sequence). CDR3 sequence (DNA): TGTGCCAGCAGCCATCGCGGGACTAGTCTAATTGAGCAGTTCTTC. Translation gives CASSHRGTSLIEQFF.

In its sample, this clone was seen a few times. The chain carries TRBV18 and TRBJ2-3; 11 bases are shared with TRBD2. There are 16 residues in the CDR3. In germline, CDR1 is KGHSH, CDR2 LQKENI. V was clipped by 3 bases and J by 6 bases; unmatched bases: 8. The CDR3 coding sequence is TGTGCCAGCTCACCGCTTAGCGGGGGGGCCACGGATACGCAGTATTTT. Its protein product is CASSPLSGGATDTQYF.

The CDR3 protein is CASSMRQGSNQPQHF. CDR3 coding DNA: TGTGCCAGTAGTATGAGACAGGGAAGCAATCAGCCCCAGCATTTT. V gene TRBV19 combines with J gene TRBJ1-5; 7 positions agree with TRBD1. This CDR3 has 15 amino acids. Germline CDR1 reads LNHDA; CDR2 reads SQIVND (reference sequence). Trimming cost V 3 bases and J 1 base; bases outside gene matches: 3.